Following are 14 T cell receptor beta chains from one sample sequenced in a study of blood T cell repertoires in COVID-19. The repertoire was sequenced with immunoSEQ multiplex PCR; TCRdb's copy has only in-frame clones and lacks some. The sample consists of more than 150,000 clones, about 90% of them appearing once. The sample comprised PBMCs or T cells enriched from blood (not recorded which). Receptors originate from a woman between 45 and 65 years old who had recovered from COVID-19.

The genes are TRBV19 and TRBJ2-7; 7 bases line up with TRBD1. CDR3 length: 14 amino acids. Unmatched junction bases numbered 5, after V lost 4 bases and J lost 2 bases. CDR1 and CDR2 from the germline V gene are LNHDA and SQIVND (reference sequence). The CDR3 region has the DNA TGTGCCAGTAGTACGGGACAGCCACCCTACGAGCAGTACTTC. It encodes CASSTGQPPYEQYF.

The rearrangement links TRBV2 to TRBJ1-1, with 7 positions matching TRBD1. Trimming removed 7 bases from V and 3 bases from J; junction bases left unmatched: 5. Per germline, CDR1 SNHLY and CDR2 FYNNEI. This CDR3 has 13 residues. The CDR3 DNA is TGTGCCAGCAAAGACAGGGTTTACACTGAAGCTTTCTTT. Residues: CASKDRVYTEAFF.

The chain couples TRBV28 to TRBJ1-5, with 8 bases fitting TRBD1. V shed 4 bases and J 1 base; nucleotides not matched to a gene: 6. This CDR3 comprises 16 residues. From germline, CDR1 is MDHEN and CDR2 SYDVKM. The DNA for the CDR3 is TGTGCCAGCAGTTCCTATCGGACAGGGAGCAATCAGCCCCAGCATTTT. It translates to CASSSYRTGSNQPQHF.

V and J are TRBV21-1 and TRBJ1-6; the DNA was not compared with TRBD1, the D call given in the table. TRBV21-1 is listed as a pseudogene. CDR3 length equals 19 residues. The CDR3 loop reads CASSKGNPTGQGRRSPLHF. CDR3 DNA: TGTGCCAGCAGCAAAGGGAATCCAACGGGACAGGGCCGGAGATCACCCCTCCACTTT.

This sequence joins TRBV3-1 (or the pseudogene TRBV3-2) and TRBJ1-2; weak D call: TRBD1 (5 bases). CDR1 and CDR2 from the germline V gene are LGHDT and YNNKEL (reference sequence). The CDR3 is made up of 16 amino acids. The V and J ends lost 0 bases and 6 bases respectively, with 17 bases between them. The CDR3 DNA follows: TGTGCCAGCAGCCAAGAAGTAGTATCGGGGGTGGATGGCTACACCTTC. It translates to CASSQEVVSGVDGYTF.

The rearrangement links TRBV7-2 to TRBJ2-3; D perhaps matches TRBD2 (5 bases). V lost 2 bases and J lost 0, with 9 bases in between. This CDR3 region has 15 residues. Germline assignment: CDR1 SGHTA and CDR2 FQGNSA. The CDR3 DNA sequence: TGTGCCAGCAGCTTAAGCGGCACTAGCACAGATACGCAGTATTTT. As protein: CASSLSGTSTDTQYF.

The chain is built from TRBV5-1 and TRBJ1-4, with D perhaps TRBD1 (6 bases). The CDR3 covers 14 residues. Looked up from germline, CDR1 is SGHRS and CDR2 is YFSETQ. Trimming shortened V by 5 bases and J by 0 bases, and 8 bases separated the two germline ends. The CDR3 DNA reads TGCGCCAGCAGGGGGGCCCCAACTAATGAAAAACTGTTTTTT. This codes for CASRGAPTNEKLFF.

V and J are TRBV5-8 and TRBJ1-4; unclear D gene. CDR1 and CDR2 (germline): SGHTS, YDEGEE. This CDR3 is 17 amino acids long. The ends were cut back, 1 base at V and 0 bases at J, with 13 bases in the middle. CDR3 region: CASSLMGSLATNEKLFF. CDR3 sequence (DNA): TGTGCCAGCAGCTTGATGGGCAGCCTGGCAACTAATGAAAAACTGTTTTTT.

The rearrangement uses TRBV19 and TRBJ1-2, with 7 bases aligning to TRBD1. CDR3 length: 15 residues. Germline CDR1 and CDR2: LNHDA and SQIVND (reference sequence). Germline trimming cut 3 bases from V and 4 bases from J; bases unmatched to any gene: 8. CDR3 bases: TGTGCCAGTAGTATTGGACAGGAGGTCCCCTATGGCTACACCTTC. Amino acids: CASSIGQEVPYGYTF. The complete variable domain, with remaining parts taken from reference TRBV19 and TRBJ1-2, reads DGGITQSPKYLFRKEGQNVTLSCEQNLNHDAMYWYRQDPGQGLRLIYYSQIVNDFQKGDIAEGYSVSREKKESFPLTVTSAQKNPTAFYLCASSIGQEVPYGYTFGSGTRLTVV.

This rearrangement joins TRBV23-1 to TRBJ2-3; D is perhaps TRBD1 (6 bases). TRBV23-1 is flagged as an ORF with uncertain function. V shed 1 base and J shed 2 bases, with 16 bases lying between them. The CDR3 contains 17 residues. The CDR3 DNA follows: TGCGCCAGCAGTCAATTGATACAGGGACGGGCCACAGATACGCAGTATTTT. Its protein is CASSQLIQGRATDTQYF.

Here the CDR3 DNA reads TGTGCCAGCAGCTGGGCGGGGACAGGGCGCACAGATACGCAGTATTTT. It yields the protein CASSWAGTGRTDTQYF. The chain recombines TRBV11-3 with TRBJ2-3; 9 positions agree with TRBD1. Germline values: CDR1 SGHNT, CDR2 YENEEA. The junction had 6 bases not matched to a gene; V was cut back by 4 bases and J by 1 base. This CDR3 contains 16 residues.

The V call is TRBV19, the J call TRBJ1-1; 8 nucleotides align to TRBD1. The CDR3 contains 13 residues. The ends lost 6 bases at V and 5 bases at J; junction bases unmatched: 5. Germline V gene sequence: CDR1 LNHDA, CDR2 SQIVND (reference sequence). This CDR3 is CASSDRGGTEAFF. In DNA, the CDR3 is TGTGCCAGTAGCGACAGGGGTGGAACTGAAGCTTTCTTT.

The rearrangement joins TRBV19 to TRBJ1-3; possibly TRBD1 for D (5 bases). Germline V CDR1 and CDR2: LNHDA, SQIVND (reference sequence). CDR3 length: 14 amino acids. Trimming shortened V by 8 bases and J by 4 bases, and 15 bases separated the two germline ends. CDR3 sequence: CASSVVWGGNTIYF. Here the CDR3 DNA reads TGTGCCAGTTCGGTCGTGTGGGGCGGAAACACCATATATTTT.

Regarding this clone: A read error is likely, as this CDR3 ends without the conserved phenylalanine or tryptophan. Because the CDR3's place on the DNA is in doubt, the DNA is left out and the CDR3 is given as listed by TCRdb. The rearrangement uses TRBV6-1 and TRBJ2-7; the table's D call, TRBD2, has no DNA check behind it. CDR1 is MNHNS and CDR2 is SASEGT in the germline V gene. The CDR3 is 11 amino acids long, termini counted. CDR3 amino acids: CASRHTPGHRT.